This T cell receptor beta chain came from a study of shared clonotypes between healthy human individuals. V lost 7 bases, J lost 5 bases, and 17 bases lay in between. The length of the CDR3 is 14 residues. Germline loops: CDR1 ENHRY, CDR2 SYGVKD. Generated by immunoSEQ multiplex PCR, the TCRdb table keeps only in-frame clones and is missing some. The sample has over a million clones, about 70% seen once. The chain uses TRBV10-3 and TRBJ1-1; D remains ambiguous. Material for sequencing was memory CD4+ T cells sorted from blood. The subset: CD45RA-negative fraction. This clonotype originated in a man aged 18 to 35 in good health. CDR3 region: CAITPRVDRTEAFF. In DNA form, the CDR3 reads TGTGCCATCACCCCGCGGGTGGACCGTACTGAAGCTTTCTTT.